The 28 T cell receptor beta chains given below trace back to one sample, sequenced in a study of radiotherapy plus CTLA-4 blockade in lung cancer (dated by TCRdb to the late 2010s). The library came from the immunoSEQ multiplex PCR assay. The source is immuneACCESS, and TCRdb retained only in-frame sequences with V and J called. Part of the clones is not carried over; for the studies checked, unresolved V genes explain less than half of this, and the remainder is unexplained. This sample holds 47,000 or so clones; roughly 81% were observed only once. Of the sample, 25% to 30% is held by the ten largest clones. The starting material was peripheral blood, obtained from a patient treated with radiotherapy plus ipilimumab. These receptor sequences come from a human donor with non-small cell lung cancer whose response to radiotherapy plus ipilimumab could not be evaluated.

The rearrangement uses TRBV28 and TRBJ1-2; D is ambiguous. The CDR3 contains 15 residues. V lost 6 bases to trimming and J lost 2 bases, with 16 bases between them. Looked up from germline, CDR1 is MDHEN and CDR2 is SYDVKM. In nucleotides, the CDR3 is TGTGCCAGCAGATGGAGCCCGGGTCTGAACTATGGCTACACCTTC. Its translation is CASRWSPGLNYGYTF.

In DNA, the CDR3 is TGTGCCACCACCGGGACACAAGGGGGGGAGCTGTTTTTT. Protein product: CATTGTQGGELFF. The chain is built from TRBV10-3 and TRBJ2-2; weak D call: TRBD1 (6 bases). V was pared by 10 bases and J by 8 bases, with 17 bases between. This CDR3 contains 13 residues. Germline-derived CDR1 and CDR2 are ENHRY and SYGVKD.

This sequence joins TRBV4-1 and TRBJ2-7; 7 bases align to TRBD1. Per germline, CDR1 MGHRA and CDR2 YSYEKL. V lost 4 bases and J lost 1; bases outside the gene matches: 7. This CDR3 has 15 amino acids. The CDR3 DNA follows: TGCGCCAGCAGCCGGGGGCCAGGGGGATCCTACGAGCAGTACTTC. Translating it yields CASSRGPGGSYEQYF.

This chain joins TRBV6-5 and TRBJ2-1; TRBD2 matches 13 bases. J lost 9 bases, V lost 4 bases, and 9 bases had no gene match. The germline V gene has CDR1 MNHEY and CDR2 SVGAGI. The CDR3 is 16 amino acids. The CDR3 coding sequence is TGTGCCAGCAGTTTGACGACTAGCGGGAGGCAAATTGAGCAGTTCTTC. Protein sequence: CASSLTTSGRQIEQFF.

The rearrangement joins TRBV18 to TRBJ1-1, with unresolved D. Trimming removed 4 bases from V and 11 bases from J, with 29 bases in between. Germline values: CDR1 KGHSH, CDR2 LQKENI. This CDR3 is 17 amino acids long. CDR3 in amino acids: CASSREYSRLLQGGAFF. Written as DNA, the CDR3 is TGTGCCAGCTCACGAGAATATTCACGACTGCTTCAAGGTGGCGCTTTCTTT.

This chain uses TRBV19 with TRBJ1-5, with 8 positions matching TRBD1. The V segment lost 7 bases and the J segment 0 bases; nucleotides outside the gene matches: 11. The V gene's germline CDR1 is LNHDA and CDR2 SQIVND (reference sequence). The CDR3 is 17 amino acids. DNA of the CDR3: TGTGCCAGTATTTCGGCAGGGGGCAAGTATAGCAATCAGCCCCAGCATTTT. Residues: CASISAGGKYSNQPQHF.

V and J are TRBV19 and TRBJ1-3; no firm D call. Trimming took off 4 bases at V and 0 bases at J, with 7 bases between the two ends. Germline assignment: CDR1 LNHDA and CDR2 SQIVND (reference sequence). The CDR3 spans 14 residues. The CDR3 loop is CASSTLLSGNTIYF. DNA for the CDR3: TGTGCCAGTAGTACACTCCTCTCTGGAAACACCATATATTTT. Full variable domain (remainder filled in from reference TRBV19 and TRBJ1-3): DGGITQSPKYLFRKEGQNVTLSCEQNLNHDAMYWYRQDPGQGLRLIYYSQIVNDFQKGDIAEGYSVSREKKESFPLTVTSAQKNPTAFYLCASSTLLSGNTIYFGEGSWLTVV.

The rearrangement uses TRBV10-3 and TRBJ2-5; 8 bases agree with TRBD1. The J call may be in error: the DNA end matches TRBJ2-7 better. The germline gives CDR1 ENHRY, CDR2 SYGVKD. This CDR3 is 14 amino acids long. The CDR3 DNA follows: TGTGCCAGCGGCGACAGGGGCTCATTCTACGAGCAGTACTTC. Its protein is CASGDRGSFYEQYF.

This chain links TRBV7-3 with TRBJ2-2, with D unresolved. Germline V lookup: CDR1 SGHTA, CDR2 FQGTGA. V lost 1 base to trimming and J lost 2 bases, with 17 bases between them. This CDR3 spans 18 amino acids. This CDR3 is CASSLMLAVSPNTGELFF. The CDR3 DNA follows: TGTGCCAGCAGCTTAATGTTGGCCGTCTCCCCCAACACCGGGGAGCTGTTTTTT.

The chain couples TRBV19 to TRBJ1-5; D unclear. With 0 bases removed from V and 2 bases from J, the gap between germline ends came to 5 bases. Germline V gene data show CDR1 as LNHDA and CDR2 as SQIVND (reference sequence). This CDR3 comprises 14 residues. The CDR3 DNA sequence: TGTGCCAGTAGTATAGAGCGAGGCAATCAGCCCCAGCATTTT. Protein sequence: CASSIERGNQPQHF. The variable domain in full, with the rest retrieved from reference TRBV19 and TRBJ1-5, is DGGITQSPKYLFRKEGQNVTLSCEQNLNHDAMYWYRQDPGQGLRLIYYSQIVNDFQKGDIAEGYSVSREKKESFPLTVTSAQKNPTAFYLCASSIERGNQPQHFGDGTRLSIL.

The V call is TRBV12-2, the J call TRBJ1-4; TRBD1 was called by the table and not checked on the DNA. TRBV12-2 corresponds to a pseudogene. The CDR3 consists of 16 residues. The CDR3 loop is CASRLGNRGQGEKLFF. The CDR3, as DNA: TGTGCAAGTCGCTTAGGAAACAGGGGGCAGGGTGAAAAACTGTTTTTT.

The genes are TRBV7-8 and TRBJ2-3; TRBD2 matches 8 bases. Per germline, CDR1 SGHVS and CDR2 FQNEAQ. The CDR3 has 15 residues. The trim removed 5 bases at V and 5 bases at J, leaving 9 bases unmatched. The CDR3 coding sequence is TGTGCCAGCAGCCCGATGGGACTAGAAGAAGATACGCAGTATTTT. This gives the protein CASSPMGLEEDTQYF.

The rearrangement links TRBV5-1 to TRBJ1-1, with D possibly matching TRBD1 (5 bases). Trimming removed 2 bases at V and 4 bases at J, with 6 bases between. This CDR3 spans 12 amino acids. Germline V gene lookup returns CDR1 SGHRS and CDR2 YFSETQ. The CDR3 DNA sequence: TGCGCCAGCAGCTTTAGGGGCACTGAAGCTTTCTTT. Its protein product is CASSFRGTEAFF.

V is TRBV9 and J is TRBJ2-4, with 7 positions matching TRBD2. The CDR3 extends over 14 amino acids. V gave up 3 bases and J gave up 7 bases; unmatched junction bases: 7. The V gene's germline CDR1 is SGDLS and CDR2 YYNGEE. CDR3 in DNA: TGTGCCAGCAGCGGGTGGGAGGGATACAACATTCAGTACTTC. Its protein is CASSGWEGYNIQYF.

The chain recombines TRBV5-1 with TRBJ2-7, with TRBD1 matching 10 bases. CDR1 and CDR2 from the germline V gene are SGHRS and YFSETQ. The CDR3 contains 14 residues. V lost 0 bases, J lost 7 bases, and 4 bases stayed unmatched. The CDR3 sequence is CASSLGQGAREQYF. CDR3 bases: TGCGCCAGCAGCTTGGGACAGGGGGCGAGGGAGCAGTACTTC.

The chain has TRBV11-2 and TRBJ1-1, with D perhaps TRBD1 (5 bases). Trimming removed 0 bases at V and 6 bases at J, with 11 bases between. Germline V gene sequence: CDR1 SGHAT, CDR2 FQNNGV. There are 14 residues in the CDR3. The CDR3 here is CASSLERQLAEAFF. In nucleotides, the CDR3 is TGTGCCAGCAGCTTAGAACGACAGTTGGCTGAAGCTTTCTTT.

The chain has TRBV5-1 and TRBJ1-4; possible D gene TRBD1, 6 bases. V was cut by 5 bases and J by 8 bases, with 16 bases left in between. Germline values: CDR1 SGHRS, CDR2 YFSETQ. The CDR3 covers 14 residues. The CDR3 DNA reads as TGCGCCAGCAGGCAACAGGGCGTGGGGGAAAAACTGTTTTTT. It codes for CASRQQGVGEKLFF.

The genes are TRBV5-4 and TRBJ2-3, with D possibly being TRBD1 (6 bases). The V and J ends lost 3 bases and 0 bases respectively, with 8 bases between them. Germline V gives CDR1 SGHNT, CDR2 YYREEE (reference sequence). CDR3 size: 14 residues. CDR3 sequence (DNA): TGTGCCAGCAGCTCAGGACAGAGCACAGATACGCAGTATTTT. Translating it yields CASSSGQSTDTQYF.

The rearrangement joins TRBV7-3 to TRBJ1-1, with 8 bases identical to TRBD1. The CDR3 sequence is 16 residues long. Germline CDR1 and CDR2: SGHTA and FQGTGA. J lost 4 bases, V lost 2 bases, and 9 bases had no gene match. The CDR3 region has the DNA TGTGCCAGCAGCTTAGAGACAGGGGCGCTGGCCACTGAAGCTTTCTTT. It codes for CASSLETGALATEAFF.

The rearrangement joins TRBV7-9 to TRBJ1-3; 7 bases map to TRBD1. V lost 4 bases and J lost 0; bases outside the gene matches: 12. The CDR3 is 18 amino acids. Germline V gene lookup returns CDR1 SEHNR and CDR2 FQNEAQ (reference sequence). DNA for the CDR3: TGTGCCAGCAGCTCACCCAACAGGGGCCAGCTCTCTGGAAACACCATATATTTT. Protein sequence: CASSSPNRGQLSGNTIYF.

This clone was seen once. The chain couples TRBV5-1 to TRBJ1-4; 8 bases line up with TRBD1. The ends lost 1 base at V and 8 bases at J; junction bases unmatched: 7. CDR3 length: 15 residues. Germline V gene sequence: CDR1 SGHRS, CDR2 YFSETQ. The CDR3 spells CASSLNRGTVEKLFF. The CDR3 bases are TGCGCCAGCAGCTTGAACAGGGGGACGGTGGAAAAACTGTTTTTT. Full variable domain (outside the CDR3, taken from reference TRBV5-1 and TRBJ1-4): KAGVTQTPRYLIKTRGQQVTLSCSPISGHRSVSWYQQTPGQGLQFLFEYFSETQRNKGNFPGRFSGRQFSNSRSEMNVSTLELGDSALYLCASSLNRGTVEKLFFGSGTQLSVL.

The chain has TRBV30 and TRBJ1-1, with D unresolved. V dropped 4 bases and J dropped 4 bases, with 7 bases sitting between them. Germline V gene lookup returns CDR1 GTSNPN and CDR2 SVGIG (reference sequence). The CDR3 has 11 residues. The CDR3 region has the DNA TGTGCCTGGAACTCGCTCACTGAAGCTTTCTTT. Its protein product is CAWNSLTEAFF.

This CDR3 is CASSQDRISNQPQHF. CDR3 bases: TGCGCCAGCAGCCAGGACAGGATTAGCAATCAGCCCCAGCATTTT. This chain uses TRBV4-3 with TRBJ1-5, with TRBD1 identical over 7 bases. The germline V gene encodes CDR1 LGHNA and CDR2 YSLEER. J was trimmed by 0 bases and V by 3 bases; bases with no gene match: 2. This CDR3 is 15 amino acids long.

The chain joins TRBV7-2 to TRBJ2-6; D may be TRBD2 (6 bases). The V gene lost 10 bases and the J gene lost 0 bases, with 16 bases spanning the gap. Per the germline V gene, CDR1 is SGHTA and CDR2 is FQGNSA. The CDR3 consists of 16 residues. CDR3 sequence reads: CAKPRGGDSGANVLTF. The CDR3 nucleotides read TGTGCCAAGCCGAGGGGCGGGGACTCTGGGGCCAACGTCCTGACTTTC.

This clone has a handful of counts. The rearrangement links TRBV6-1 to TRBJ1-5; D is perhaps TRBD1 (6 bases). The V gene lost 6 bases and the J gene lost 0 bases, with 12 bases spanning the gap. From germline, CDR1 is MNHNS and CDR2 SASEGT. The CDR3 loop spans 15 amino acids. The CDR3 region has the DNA TGTGCCAGCAGAAGAGGGACAATTAGCAATCAGCCCCAGCATTTT. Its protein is CASRRGTISNQPQHF.

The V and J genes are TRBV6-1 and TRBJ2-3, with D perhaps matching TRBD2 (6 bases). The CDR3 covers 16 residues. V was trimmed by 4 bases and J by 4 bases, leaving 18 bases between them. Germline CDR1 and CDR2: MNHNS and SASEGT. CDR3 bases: TGTGCCAGCAGTGCGGGGACTGGCGGGCTGCCAGATACGCAGTATTTT. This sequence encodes CASSAGTGGLPDTQYF.

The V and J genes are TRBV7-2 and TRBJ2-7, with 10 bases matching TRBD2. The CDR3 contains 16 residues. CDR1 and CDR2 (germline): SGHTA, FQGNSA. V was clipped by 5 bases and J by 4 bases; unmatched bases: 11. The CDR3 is CASSPYTSGASYEQYF. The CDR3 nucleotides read TGTGCCAGCAGCCCATATACTAGCGGGGCCTCTTACGAGCAGTACTTC. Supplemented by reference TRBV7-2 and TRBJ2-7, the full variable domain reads GAGVSQSPSNKVTEKGKDVELRCDPISGHTALYWYRQSLGQGLEFLIYFQGNSAPDKSGLPSDRFSAERTGGSVSTLTIQRTQQEDSAVYLCASSPYTSGASYEQYFGPGTRLTVT.

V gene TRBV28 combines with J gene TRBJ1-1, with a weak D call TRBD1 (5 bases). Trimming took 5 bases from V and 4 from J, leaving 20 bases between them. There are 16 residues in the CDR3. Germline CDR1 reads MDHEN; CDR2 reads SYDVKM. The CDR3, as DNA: TGTGCCAGCAGTCCGGGAGGGGTCGTAGGAAGCACTGAAGCTTTCTTT. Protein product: CASSPGGVVGSTEAFF.